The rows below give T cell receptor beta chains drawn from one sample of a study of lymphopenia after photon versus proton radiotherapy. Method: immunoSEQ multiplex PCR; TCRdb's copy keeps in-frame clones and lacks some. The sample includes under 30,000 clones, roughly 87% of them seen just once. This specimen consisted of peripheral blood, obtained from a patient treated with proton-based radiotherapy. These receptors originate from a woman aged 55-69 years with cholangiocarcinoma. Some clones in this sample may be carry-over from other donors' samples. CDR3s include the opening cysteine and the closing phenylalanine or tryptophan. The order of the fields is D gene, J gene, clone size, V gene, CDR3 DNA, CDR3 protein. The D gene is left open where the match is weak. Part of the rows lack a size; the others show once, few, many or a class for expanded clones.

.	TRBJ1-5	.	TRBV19	TGTGCCTCTGCGATCCGGGGAAGGAATCAGCCCCAGCATTTT	CASAIRGRNQPQHF
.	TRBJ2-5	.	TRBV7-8	TGTGCCAGCAGCCCGGAGGGGGCGGGCTTTCGAGAGACCCAGTACTTC	CASSPEGAGFRETQYF
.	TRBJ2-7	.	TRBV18	TGTGCCAGCTCACCCCAGGGATCTGACTACGAGCAGTACTTC	CASSPQGSDYEQYF
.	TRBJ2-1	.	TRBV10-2	TGCGCCAGCAGGAATAGTATCTACAATGAGCAGTTCTTC	CASRNSIYNEQFF
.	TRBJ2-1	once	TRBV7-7	TGTGCCAGCAGCCCCGGGGTAGCCTGGGGCAATGGTGAGCAGTTCTTC	CASSPGVAWGNGEQFF
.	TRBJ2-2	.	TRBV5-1	TGCGCCAGCAGCCCCCAATCGGGACATTACGCCGGGGAGCTGTTTTTT	CASSPQSGHYAGELFF
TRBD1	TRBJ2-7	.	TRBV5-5	TGTGCCAGCAGCCAACCGGGACAGGCCATTTACGAGCAGTACTTC	CASSQPGQAIYEQYF
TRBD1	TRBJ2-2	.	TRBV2	TGTGCCAGCAAGACAGGGGGGATCGGGGAGCTGTTTTTT	CASKTGGIGELFF
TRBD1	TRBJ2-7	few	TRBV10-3	TGTGCCAGCAGACCCTCGACAGGGGGCGAATCCTACGAGCAGTACTTC	CASRPSTGGESYEQYF
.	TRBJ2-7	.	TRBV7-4	TGTGCCAGCAGCCCGGGACTTTACGAGCAGTACTTC	CASSPGLYEQYF
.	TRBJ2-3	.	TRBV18	TGTGCCAGCTCAACCCGAACAGATACGCAGTATTTT	CASSTRTDTQYF
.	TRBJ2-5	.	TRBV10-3	TGTGCCATCAGTGAGTCAGAGACCCAGTACTTC	CAISESETQYF
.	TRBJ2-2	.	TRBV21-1	TGTGCCAGCAGCAAAAGCGGGGGGGACACCGGGGAGCTGTTTTTT	CASSKSGGDTGELFF
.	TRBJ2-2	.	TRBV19	TGTGCCAGTAGTCCGCAGGGTAAAGGCGCCGGGGAGCTGTTTTTT	CASSPQGKGAGELFF
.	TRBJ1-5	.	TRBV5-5	TGTGCCAGCAGCTTGGCAGTGGGCAATCAGCCCCAGCATTTT	CASSLAVGNQPQHF
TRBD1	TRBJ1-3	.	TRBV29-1	TGCAGCGCCCGAGGGGACAGGGGAAACACCATATATTTT	CSARGDRGNTIYF
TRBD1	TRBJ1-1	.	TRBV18	TGTGCCAGCTCACCTCTCGGGAAGGGGGCGGTCACTGAAGCTTTCTTT	CASSPLGKGAVTEAFF
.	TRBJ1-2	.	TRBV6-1	TGTGCCAGCAGTGACCTTAACTATGGCTACACCTTC	CASSDLNYGYTF
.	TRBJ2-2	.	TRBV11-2	TGTGCCAGCACCCCCCGAGGGTTAGCGAACACCGGGGAGCTGTTTTTT	CASTPRGLANTGELFF
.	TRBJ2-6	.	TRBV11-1	TGTGCCAGCAGCTCTGGGGCCAACGTCCTGACTTTC	CASSSGANVLTF
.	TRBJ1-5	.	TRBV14	TGTGCCATCTTAACCGCTCCGAGCAATCAGCCCCAGCATTTT	CAILTAPSNQPQHF
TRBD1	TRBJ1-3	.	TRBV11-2	TGTGCCAGCAGCTCCTCGTCAGGGGGGCGACTCTCTGGAAACACCATATATTTT	CASSSSSGGRLSGNTIYF
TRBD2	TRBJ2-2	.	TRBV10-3	TGTGCCATCAGTGAGGGACTAGCGAACACCGGGGAGCTGTTTTTT	CAISEGLANTGELFF
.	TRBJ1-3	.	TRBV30	TGTGCCTGGAGTGTCAGCCAGGCAAACACCATATATTTT	CAWSVSQANTIYF
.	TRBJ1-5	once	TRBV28	TGTGCCAGCAGCGGATCGAAGTATAGCAATCAGCCCCAGCATTTT	CASSGSKYSNQPQHF
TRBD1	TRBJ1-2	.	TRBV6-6	TGTGCCAGCAGGCCCACAGGGACAGGGAACTATGGCTACACCTTC	CASRPTGTGNYGYTF
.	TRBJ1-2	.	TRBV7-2	TGTGCCAGCAGCCCCCAAGCCCCGTCCAACTATGGCTACACCTTC	CASSPQAPSNYGYTF
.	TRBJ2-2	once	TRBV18	TGTGCCAGCTCACCGGACAGTACCGGGGAGCTGTTTTTT	CASSPDSTGELFF
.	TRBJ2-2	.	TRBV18	TGTGCCAGCTCACCACCCAGACCAACGACTAACACCGGGGAGCTGTTTTTT	CASSPPRPTTNTGELFF
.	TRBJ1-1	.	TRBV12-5	TGTGCTAGTGCCGTGGGAGGGTCAGGGGAAGCTTTCTTT	CASAVGGSGEAFF
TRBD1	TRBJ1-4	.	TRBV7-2	TGTGCCAGCAGCTTGCTTTCGGGACAGTGGGAAAAACTGTTTTTT	CASSLLSGQWEKLFF
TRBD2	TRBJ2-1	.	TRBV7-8	TGTGCCAGCAGCTCCCTCGGACTAGCGGGAGCAGACTACAATGAGCAGTTCTTC	CASSSLGLAGADYNEQFF
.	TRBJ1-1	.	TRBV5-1	TGCGCCAGCAGCTTGGCGGCAGGGCGATCCGACACTGAAGCTTTCTTT	CASSLAAGRSDTEAFF
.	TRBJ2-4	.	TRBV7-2	TGTGCCAGCAGCTTAGCTATCGTGAAAAACATTCAGTACTTC	CASSLAIVKNIQYF
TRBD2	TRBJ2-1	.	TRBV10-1	TGCGCCAGCAGTCCTCTAGCGGGAGGGCCGGAATCCTACAATGAGCAGTTCTTC	CASSPLAGGPESYNEQFF
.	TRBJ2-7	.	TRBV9	TGTGCCAGCAGCGCCCAGACCGGGACGTGGTATGAACTGTACTTC	CASSAQTGTWYELYF
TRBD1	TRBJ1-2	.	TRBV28	TGTGCCAGCAGTTCAACAGGGGGAGGGACCTATGGCTACACCTTC	CASSSTGGGTYGYTF
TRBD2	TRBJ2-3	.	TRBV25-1	TGTGCCAGCAGTGACCCCCATAGCGGGAGGAGAGATACGCAGTATTTT	CASSDPHSGRRDTQYF
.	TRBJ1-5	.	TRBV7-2	TGTGCCAGCAGCTTGTGGGGGGGAGGTCAGCCCCAGCATTTT	CASSLWGGGQPQHF
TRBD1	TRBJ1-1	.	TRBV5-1	TGCGCCAGCAGCTACGGACAGGGGAGAGCTTTCTTT	CASSYGQGRAFF
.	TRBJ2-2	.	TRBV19	TGTGCCAGTAGTATTGGGCTGCTGATCACCGGGGAGCTGTTTTTT	CASSIGLLITGELFF
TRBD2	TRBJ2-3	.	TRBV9	TGTGCCAGCAACCCGACTAGCGGGGGGCCCACAGATACGCAGTATTTT	CASNPTSGGPTDTQYF
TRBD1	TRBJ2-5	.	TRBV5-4	TGTGCCAGCAGCTTGGTGGGACAGGGCGACGGCGAGACCCAGTACTTC	CASSLVGQGDGETQYF
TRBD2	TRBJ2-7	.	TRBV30	TGTGCCTGGAGCGCCTCGGGGGGCGAGCAGTACTTC	CAWSASGGEQYF
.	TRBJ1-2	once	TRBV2	TGTGCCAGCAGTGTGGGGGGGACATTTCGCGGCTACACCTTC	CASSVGGTFRGYTF